This TCR beta chain was recovered during a study of T cell responses to AZD1222 COVID-19 vaccine. Germline V gives CDR1 SGHNT, CDR2 YYREEE (reference sequence). There are 15 residues in the CDR3. V lost 0 bases, J lost 1 base, and 10 bases lay in between. Using immunoSEQ multiplex PCR, the repertoire was profiled, and TCRdb retains in-frame clones only, with some absent. The sample lists more than 110,000 clones; 70% to 90% were seen once. The chain joins TRBV5-4 to TRBJ2-5; weak D call: TRBD1 (5 bases). The input for sequencing was peripheral blood, taken on day 0 of AZD1222 vaccination. This TCR came from an adult in good health. This CDR3 reads CASSLGAGIQETQYF. CDR3 bases: TGTGCCAGCAGCTTGGGGGCAGGGATCCAAGAGACCCAGTACTTC.